The T cell receptor (beta chain) under discussion was sequenced for a study of a mutant IDH1 vaccine in newly diagnosed glioma (TCRdb year 2021). In the study overall: Of the roughly 31 treated patients, approximately 62% were male and 37.5% were female, and the mean age was roughly 40 years. Peripheral blood was collected at six visits: V03 (baseline), V05, V07, V10, V12 and V13. For exploratory analyses, 25 to 30 treated patients had longitudinal TCRB deep sequencing done wherever samples were available. Prior to enrollment, standard therapy consisting of radiotherapy alone, temozolomide alone, or radiochemotherapy with temozolomide had been administered to patients, with the combination being received by most patients.

Trimming removed 0 bases from V and 0 bases from J, leaving 10 bases between the germline ends. The germline V gene supplies CDR1 SGDLS and CDR2 YYNGEE. The CDR3, cysteine through phenylalanine, is 16 amino acids long. Only the CDR3 DNA is retained, 48 bases long and in frame from the first base. On this clone itself: What this receptor recognizes is not known. Base qualities are not provided; no much larger clone lies one nucleotide away.

Library preparation was by the immunoSEQ multiplex PCR assay. The hsTCRB Kit was used according to the manufacturer's protocol to amplify rearranged TCR beta chain sequences. Sequencing of TCRB libraries was carried out on an Illumina MiSeq. For the original study's pipeline: The kit vendor's proprietary platform handled demultiplexing, trimming and gene mapping. TCRdb stores this immuneACCESS table with in-frame sequences only. Part of the clones is absent; in the studies checked, under half of the shortfall reflects unresolved V genes, and no reason is known for the rest. V and J calls and clone size are given by that table; D and trimming were obtained from the DNA. The sample records some 68,000 clones, more than 65% of which are singletons. The ten most abundant clones make up about 7.5% of the sample. Beyond this particular receptor, the publication reports: Immune responses induced by the vaccine were seen in roughly 92% of patients across multiple MHC alleles. Selection of PBMC samples for TCRB deep sequencing was based on availability. No apparent relationship was observed between pseudoprogression and alterations in the top peripheral T cell clonotypes detected by TCRB sequencing. It was noted by the authors that analyses of patient blood samples could not be reproduced owing to sample limitations.

Reading the label with the study, this specimen's time point is: baseline, week 1 (first vaccination visit). The treatment or condition label corresponds to: pre-vaccination baseline after standard-of-care therapy. The donors had newly diagnosed IDH1-mutant astrocytomas of WHO grade 3 or 4 that showed loss of nuclear ATRX. The samples were drawn from NOA16, a multicentre, single-arm, open-label phase I trial in Germany that tested a mutant IDH1 peptide vaccine in humans for the first time. Blood drawn at visit V03 was used as the baseline sample for immunogenicity testing. The DNeasy Blood and Tissue Kit was used to extract genomic DNA from EDTA blood for TCRB sequencing.

The rearrangement joined TRBV9 to TRBJ2-1; 7 matching bases give a weak D call of TRBD2. The sequenced sample was PBMCs, obtained from a glioma patient treated with radiotherapy, temozolomide or both. This clonotype was sampled from a man between 50 and 59 years old with glioma. The DNA is as follows: TGTGCCAGCAGCGTAGTGGGAGGGGGCTCCTACAATGAGCAGTTCTTC. It encodes CASSVVGGGSYNEQFF.